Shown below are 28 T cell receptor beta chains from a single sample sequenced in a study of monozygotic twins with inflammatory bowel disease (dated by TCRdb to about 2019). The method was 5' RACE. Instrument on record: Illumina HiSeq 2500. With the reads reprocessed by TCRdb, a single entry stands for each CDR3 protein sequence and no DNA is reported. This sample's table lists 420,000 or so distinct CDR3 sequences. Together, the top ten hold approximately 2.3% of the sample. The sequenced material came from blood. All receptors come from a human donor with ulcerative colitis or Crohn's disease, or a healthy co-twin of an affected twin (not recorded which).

CDR3 protein: CASARVGANVLTF. J is TRBJ2-6 and V is TRBV6-5; the D call from TCRdb, TRBD1, cannot be confirmed without DNA. The CDR3 sequence is 13 residues long. Germline-derived CDR1 and CDR2 are MNHEY and SVGAGI.

This chain's CDR3 is CASSLAGPSYEQYF. The gene calls are TRBV12-3 or TRBV12-4 and TRBJ2-7; the D gene TCRdb calls, TRBD2, cannot be checked with no DNA. The length of the CDR3 is 14 residues.

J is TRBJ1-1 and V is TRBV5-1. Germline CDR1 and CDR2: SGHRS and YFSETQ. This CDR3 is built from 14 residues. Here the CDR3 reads CASSLELGYTEAFF.

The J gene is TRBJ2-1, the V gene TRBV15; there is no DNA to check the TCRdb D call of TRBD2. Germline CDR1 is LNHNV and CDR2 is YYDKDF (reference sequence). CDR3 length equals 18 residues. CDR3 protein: CTTSREFVPPSLYNEQFF.

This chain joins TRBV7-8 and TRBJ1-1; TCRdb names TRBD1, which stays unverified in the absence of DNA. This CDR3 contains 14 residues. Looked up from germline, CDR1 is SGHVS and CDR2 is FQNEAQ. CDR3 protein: CASSPPGGFTEAFF.

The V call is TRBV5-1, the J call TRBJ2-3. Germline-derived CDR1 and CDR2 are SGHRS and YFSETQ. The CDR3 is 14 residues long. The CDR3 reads CASSSTTGTDTQYF.

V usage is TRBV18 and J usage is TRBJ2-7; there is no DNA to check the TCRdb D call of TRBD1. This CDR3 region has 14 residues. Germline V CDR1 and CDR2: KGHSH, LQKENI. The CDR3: CASRRGQDSYEQYF.

This CDR3 reads CASSFSLTSGGTYEQYF. The chain couples TRBV5-1 to TRBJ2-7; TCRdb names TRBD2, which stays unverified in the absence of DNA. The CDR3 contains 17 residues. Germline values: CDR1 SGHRS, CDR2 YFSETQ.

The CDR3 sequence is CSVLKALARTDTQYF. J is TRBJ2-3 and V is TRBV29-1; TCRdb's D gene call, TRBD2, goes unchecked for lack of DNA. The CDR3 is 15 amino acids. CDR1 is SQVTM, CDR2 ANQGSEA, per germline.

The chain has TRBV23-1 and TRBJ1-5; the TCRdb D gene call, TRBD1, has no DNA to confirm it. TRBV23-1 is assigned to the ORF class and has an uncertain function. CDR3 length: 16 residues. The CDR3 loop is CASRGDPGGERQPQHF.

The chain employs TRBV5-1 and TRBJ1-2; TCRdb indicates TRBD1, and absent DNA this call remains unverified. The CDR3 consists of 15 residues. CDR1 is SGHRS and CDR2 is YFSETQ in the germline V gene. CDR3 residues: CASSNGQGAPNGYTF.

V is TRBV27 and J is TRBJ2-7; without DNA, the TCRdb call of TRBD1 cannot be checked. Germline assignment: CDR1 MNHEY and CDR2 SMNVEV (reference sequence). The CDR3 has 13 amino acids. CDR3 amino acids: CASSADRGDEQYF.

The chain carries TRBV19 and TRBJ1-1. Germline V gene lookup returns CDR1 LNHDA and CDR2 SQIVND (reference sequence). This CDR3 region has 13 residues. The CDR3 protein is CASSQEGMTEAFF.

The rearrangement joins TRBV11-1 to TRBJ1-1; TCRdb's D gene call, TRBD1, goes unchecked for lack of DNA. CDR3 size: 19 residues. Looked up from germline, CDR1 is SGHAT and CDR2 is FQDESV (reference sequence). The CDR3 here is CASSLAAPGQGVRNTEAFF.

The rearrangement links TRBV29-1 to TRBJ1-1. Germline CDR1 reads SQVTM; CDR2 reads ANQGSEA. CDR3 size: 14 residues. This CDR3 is CSVSEGQRNTEAFF. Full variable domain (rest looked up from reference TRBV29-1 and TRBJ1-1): SAVISQKPSRDICQRGTSLTIQCQVDSQVTMMFWYRQQPGQSLTLIATANQGSEATYESGFVIDKFPISRPNLTFSTLTVSNMSPEDSSIYLCSVSEGQRNTEAFFGQGTRLTVV.

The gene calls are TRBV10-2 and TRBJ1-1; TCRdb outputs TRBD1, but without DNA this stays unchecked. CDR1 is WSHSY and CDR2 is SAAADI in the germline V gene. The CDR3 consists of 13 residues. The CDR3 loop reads CASIPGQGLEAFF.

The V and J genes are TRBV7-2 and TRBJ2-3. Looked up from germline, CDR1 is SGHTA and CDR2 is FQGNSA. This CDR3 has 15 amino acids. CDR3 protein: CASSLVALSTDTQYF.

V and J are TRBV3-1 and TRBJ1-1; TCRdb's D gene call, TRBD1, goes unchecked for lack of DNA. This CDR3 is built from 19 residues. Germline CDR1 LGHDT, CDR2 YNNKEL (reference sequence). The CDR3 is CASSQEFGGTQGYYTEAFF.

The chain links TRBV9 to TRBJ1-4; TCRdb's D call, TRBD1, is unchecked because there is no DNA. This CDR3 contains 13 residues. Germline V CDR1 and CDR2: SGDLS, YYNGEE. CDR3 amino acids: CASSVDRGEKLFF.

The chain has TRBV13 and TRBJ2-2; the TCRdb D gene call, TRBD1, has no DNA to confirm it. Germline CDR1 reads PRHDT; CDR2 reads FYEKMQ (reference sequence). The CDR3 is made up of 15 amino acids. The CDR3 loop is CASSTRDGYTGELFF.

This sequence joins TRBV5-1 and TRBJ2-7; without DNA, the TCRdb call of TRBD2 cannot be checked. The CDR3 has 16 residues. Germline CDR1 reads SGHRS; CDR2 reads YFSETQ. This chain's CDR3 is CASSLATSGRAYEQYF.

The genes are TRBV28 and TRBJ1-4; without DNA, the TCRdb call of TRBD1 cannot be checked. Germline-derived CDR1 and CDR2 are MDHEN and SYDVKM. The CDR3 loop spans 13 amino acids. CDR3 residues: CASSLPGYEKLFF.

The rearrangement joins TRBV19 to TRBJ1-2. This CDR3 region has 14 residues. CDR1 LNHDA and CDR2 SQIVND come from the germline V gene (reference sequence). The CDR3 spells CASSMGPAYYGYTF.

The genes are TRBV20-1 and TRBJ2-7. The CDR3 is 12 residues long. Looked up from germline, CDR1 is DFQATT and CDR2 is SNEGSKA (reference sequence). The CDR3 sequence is CSARVSRNEQYF.

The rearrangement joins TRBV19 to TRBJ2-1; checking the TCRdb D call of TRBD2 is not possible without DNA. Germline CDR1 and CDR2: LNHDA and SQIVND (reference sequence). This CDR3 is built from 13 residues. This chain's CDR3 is CASSISGRADFFF. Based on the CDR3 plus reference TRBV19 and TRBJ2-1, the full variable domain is DGGITQSPKYLFRKEGQNVTLSCEQNLNHDAMYWYRQDPGQGLRLIYYSQIVNDFQKGDIAEGYSVSREKKESFPLTVTSAQKNPTAFYLCASSISGRADFFFGPGTRLTVL.

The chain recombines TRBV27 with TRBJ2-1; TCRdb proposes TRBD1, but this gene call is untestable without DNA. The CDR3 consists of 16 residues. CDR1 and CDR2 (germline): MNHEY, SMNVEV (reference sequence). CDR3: CASTQGETGSYNEQFF.

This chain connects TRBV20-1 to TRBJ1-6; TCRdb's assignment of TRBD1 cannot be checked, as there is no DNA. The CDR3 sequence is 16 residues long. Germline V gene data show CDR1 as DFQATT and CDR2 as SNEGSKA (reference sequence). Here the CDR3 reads CSAFGQGGSYNSPLHF.

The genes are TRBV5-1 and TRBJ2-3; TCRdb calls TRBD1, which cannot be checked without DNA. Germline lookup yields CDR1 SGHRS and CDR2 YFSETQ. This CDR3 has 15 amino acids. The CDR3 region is CASSFWGGDSDTQYF.